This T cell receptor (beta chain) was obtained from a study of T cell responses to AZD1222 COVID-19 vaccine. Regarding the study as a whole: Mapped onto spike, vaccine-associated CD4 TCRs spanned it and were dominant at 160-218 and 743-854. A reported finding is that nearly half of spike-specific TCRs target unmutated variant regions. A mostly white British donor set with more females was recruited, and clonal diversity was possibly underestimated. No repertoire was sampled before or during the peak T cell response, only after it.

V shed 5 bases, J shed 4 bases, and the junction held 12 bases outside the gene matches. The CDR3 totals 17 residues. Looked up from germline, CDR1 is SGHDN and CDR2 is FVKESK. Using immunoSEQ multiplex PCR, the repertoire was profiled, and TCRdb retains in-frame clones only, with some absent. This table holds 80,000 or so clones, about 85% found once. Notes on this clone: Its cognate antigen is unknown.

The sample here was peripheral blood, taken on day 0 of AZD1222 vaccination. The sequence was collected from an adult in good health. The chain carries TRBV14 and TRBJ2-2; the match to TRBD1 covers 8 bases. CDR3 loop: CASSKLRTGSGTGELFF. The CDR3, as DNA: TGTGCCAGCAGCAAACTTCGGACAGGGTCGGGCACCGGGGAGCTGTTTTTT.